This T cell receptor beta chain was sequenced for a study of T cells after yellow fever vaccination. Study-level information: SMART-Seq v4 Ultra Low Input served to prepare low-cell-number fractions. General study points: Clonotypes appearing in both CD4 and CD8 compartments existed, and their share was small.

This clonotype was seen ten or more times. Its antigen is as yet unknown. Germline assignment: CDR1 SGHTA and CDR2 FQGNSA. The CDR3 sequence is 19 residues long. The J segment lost 3 bases and the V segment lost 3 bases, leaving 14 bases of the junction unmatched. For TCR, cDNA came from 5'RACE template switching, which added a universal primer site and UMIs. Each CDR3 protein gets one entry after TCRdb re-called the 5' RACE reads with MiXCR. The sample has a few hundred thousand distinct CDR3 sequences, roughly 4% seen once. Here the sequenced sample was PBMCs, taken 5 days after the yellow fever booster vaccination. The sequence was obtained from a man aged 18 to 35 who received the YFV17D yellow fever vaccine. The rearrangement links TRBV7-2 to TRBJ2-5; 12 nucleotides match TRBD2. CDR3 in amino acids: CASSFLPPSGGAGKETQYF. The DNA of the CDR3 is TGTGCCAGCAGCTTCCTCCCCCCTAGCGGGGGGGCCGGGAAAGAGACCCAGTACTTC. The full variable domain, in which reference TRBV7-2 and TRBJ2-5 provide the parts outside the CDR3, is GAGVSQSPSNKVTEKGKDVELRCDPISGHTALYWYRQSLGQGLEFLIYFQGNSAPDKSGLPSDRFSAERTGGSVSTLTIQRTQQEDSAVYLCASSFLPPSGGAGKETQYFGPGTRLLVL.